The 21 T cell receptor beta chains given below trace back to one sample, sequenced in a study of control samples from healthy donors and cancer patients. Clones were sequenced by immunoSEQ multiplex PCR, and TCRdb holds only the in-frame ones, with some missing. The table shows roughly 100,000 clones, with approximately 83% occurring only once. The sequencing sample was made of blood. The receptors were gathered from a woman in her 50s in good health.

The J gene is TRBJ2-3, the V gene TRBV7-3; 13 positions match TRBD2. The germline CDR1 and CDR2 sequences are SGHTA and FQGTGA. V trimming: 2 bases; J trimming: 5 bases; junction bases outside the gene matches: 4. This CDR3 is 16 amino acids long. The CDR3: CASSLLGTSGVDTQYF. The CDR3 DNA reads TGTGCCAGCAGCTTACTTGGGACTAGCGGGGTAGATACGCAGTATTTT.

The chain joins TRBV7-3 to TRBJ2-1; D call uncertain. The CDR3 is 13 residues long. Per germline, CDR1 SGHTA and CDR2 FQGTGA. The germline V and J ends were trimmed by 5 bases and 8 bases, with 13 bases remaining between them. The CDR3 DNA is TGTGCCAGCAGCAAAAGTCAAGGAGATGAGCAGTTCTTC. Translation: CASSKSQGDEQFF. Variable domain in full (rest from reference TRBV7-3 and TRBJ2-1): GAGVSQTPSNKVTEKGKYVELRCDPISGHTALYWYRQSLGQGPEFLIYFQGTGAADDSGLPNDRFFAVRPEGSVSTLKIQRTERGDSAVYLCASSKSQGDEQFFGPGTRLTVL.

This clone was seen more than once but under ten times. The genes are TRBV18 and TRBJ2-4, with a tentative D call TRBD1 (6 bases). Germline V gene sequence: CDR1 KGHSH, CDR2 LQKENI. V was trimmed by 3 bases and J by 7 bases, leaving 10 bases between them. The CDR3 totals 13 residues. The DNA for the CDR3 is TGTGCCAGCTCACCGGGGGCCAGTAACATTCAGTACTTC. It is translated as CASSPGASNIQYF.

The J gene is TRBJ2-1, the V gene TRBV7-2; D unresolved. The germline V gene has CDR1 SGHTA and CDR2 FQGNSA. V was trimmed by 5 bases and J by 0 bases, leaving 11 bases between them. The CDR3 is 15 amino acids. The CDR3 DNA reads TGTGCCAGCAGCCCCAGCCCCATCTCCTACAATGAGCAGTTCTTC. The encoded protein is CASSPSPISYNEQFF.

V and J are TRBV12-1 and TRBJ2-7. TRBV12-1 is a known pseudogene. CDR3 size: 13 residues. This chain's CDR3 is CASSPVAFREQYF. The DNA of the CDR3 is TGTGCCAGCAGCCCGGTGGCATTTCGCGAGCAGTACTTC.

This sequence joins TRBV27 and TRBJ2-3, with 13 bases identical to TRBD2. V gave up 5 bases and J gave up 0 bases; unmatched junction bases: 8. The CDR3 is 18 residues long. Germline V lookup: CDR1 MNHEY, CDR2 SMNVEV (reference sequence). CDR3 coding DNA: TGTGCCAGCAGTCGGGCGACTAGCGGGGGGCCTAGCACAGATACGCAGTATTTT. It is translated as CASSRATSGGPSTDTQYF.

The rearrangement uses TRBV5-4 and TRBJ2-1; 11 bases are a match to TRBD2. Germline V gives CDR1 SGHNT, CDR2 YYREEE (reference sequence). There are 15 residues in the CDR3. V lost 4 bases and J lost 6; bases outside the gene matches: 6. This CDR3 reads CASSHLAGGTNEQFF. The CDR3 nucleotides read TGTGCCAGCAGCCATCTAGCGGGAGGAACCAATGAGCAGTTCTTC.

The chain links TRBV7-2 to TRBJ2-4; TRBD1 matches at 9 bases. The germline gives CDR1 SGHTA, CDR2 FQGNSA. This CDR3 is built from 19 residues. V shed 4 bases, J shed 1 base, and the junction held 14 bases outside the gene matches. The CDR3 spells CASSSNSGTGSRAKNIQYF. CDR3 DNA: TGTGCCAGCAGCTCGAATTCCGGGACAGGGTCTAGGGCCAAAAACATTCAGTACTTC. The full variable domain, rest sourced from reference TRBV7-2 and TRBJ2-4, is GAGVSQSPSNKVTEKGKDVELRCDPISGHTALYWYRQSLGQGLEFLIYFQGNSAPDKSGLPSDRFSAERTGGSVSTLTIQRTQQEDSAVYLCASSSNSGTGSRAKNIQYFGAGTRLSVL.

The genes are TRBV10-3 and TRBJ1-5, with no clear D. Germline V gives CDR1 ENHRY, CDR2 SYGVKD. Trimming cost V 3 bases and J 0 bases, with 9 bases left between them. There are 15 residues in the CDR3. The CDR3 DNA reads TGTGCCATCAGTGATGGCGGGTATAGCAATCAGCCCCAGCATTTT. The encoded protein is CAISDGGYSNQPQHF.

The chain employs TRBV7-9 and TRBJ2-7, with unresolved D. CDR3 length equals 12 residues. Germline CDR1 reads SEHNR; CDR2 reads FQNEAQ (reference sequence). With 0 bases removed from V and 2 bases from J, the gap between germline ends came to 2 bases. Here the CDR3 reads CASSLAPYEQYF. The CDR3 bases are TGTGCCAGCAGCTTAGCTCCCTACGAGCAGTACTTC.

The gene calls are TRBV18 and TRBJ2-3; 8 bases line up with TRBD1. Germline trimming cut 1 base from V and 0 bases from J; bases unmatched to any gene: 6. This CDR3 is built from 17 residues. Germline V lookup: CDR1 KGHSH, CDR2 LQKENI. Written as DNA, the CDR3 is TGTGCCAGCTCACCACTAACAGGGGGTTCAAGCACAGATACGCAGTATTTT. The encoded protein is CASSPLTGGSSTDTQYF. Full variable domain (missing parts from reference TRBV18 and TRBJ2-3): NAGVMQNPRHLVRRRGQEARLRCSPMKGHSHVYWYRQLPEEGLKFMVYLQKENIIDESGMPKERFSAEFPKEGPSILRIQQVVRGDSAAYFCASSPLTGGSSTDTQYFGPGTRLTVL.

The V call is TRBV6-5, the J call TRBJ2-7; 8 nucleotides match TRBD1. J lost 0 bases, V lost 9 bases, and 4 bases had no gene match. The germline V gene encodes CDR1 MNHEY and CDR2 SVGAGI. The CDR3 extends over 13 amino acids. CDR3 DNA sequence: TGTGCCAGTAAGGACAGGGTCTCCTACGAGCAGTACTTC. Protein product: CASKDRVSYEQYF.

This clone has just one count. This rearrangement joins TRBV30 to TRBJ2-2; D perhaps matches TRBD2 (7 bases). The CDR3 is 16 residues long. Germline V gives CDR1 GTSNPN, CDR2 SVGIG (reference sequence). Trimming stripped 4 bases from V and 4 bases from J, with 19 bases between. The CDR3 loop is CAWKLGGDFATGELFF. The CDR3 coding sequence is TGTGCCTGGAAACTAGGGGGGGATTTCGCCACCGGGGAGCTGTTTTTT.

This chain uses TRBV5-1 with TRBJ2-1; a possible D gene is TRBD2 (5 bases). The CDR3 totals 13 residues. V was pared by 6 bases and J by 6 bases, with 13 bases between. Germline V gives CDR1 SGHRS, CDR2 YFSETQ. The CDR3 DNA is TGCGCCAGCAATGACGGGGTGATCAATGAGCAGTTCTTC. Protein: CASNDGVINEQFF.

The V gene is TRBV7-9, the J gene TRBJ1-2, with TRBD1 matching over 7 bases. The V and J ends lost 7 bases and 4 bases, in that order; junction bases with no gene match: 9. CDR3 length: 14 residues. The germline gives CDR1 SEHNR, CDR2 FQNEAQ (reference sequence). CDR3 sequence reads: CASNQGQYSYGYTF. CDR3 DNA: TGTGCCAGCAACCAGGGACAGTACTCCTATGGCTACACCTTC.

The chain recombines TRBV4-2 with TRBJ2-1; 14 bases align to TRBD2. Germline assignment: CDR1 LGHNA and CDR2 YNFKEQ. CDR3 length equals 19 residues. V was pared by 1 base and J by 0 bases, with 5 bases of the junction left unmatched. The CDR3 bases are TGTGCCAGCAGCCAAGGGACTAGCGGGAGGCCGAGCTCCTACAATGAGCAGTTCTTC. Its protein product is CASSQGTSGRPSSYNEQFF.

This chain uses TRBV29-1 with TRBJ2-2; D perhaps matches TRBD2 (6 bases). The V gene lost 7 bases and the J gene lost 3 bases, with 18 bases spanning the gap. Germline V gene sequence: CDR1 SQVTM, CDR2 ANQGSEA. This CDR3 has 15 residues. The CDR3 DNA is TGCAGCGGGACCCAAGGCGGGGCGGACACCGGGGAGCTGTTTTTT. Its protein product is CSGTQGGADTGELFF.

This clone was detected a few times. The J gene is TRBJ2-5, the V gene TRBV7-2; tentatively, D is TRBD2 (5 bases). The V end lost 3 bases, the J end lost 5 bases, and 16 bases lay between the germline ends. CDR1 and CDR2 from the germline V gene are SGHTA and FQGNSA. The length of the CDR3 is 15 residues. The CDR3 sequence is CASSFYTAGGETQYF. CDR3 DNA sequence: TGTGCCAGCAGCTTTTATACGGCAGGCGGGGAGACCCAGTACTTC. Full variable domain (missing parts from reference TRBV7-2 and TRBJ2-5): GAGVSQSPSNKVTEKGKDVELRCDPISGHTALYWYRQSLGQGLEFLIYFQGNSAPDKSGLPSDRFSAERTGGSVSTLTIQRTQQEDSAVYLCASSFYTAGGETQYFGPGTRLLVL.

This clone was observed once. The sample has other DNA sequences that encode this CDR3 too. The chain's CDR3 is CASSRRTGGRQETQYF. The DNA of the CDR3 is TGTGCCAGCAGTAGGAGGACAGGGGGTCGCCAAGAGACCCAGTACTTC. This chain connects TRBV6-2 or TRBV6-3 to TRBJ2-5, with 10 bases that match TRBD1. The CDR3 loop spans 16 amino acids. J lost 1 base, V lost 5 bases, and 7 bases had no gene match. The germline CDR1 and CDR2 sequences are MNHEY and SVGEGT.

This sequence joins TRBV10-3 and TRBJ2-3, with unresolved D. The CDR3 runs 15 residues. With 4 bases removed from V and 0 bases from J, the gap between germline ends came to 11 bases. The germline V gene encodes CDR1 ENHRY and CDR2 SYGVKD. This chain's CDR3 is CAISVSGTSTDTQYF. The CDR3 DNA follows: TGTGCCATCAGTGTATCGGGCACTAGCACAGATACGCAGTATTTT.

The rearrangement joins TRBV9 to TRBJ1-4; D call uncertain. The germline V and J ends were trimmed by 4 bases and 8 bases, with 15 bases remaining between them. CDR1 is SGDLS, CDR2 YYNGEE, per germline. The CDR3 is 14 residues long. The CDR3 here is CASSTTPMGEKLFF. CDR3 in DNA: TGTGCCAGCAGCACGACCCCGATGGGAGAAAAACTGTTTTTT.